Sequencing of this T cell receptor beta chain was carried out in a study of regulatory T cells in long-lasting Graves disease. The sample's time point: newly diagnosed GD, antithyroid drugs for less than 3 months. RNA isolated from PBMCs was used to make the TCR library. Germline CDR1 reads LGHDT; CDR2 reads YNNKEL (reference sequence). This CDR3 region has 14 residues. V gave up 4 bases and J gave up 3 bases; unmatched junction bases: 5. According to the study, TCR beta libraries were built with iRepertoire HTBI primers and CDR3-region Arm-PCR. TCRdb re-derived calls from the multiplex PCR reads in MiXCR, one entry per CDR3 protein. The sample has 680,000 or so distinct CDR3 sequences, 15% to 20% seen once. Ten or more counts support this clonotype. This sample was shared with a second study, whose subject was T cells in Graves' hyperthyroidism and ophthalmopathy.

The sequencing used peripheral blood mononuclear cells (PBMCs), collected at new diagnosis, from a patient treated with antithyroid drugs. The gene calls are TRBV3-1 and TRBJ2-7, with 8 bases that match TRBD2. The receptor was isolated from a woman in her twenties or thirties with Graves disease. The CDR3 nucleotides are TGTGCCAGCAGCCGTATCGGGACTAGCTACGAGCAGTACTTC. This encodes CASSRIGTSYEQYF.